A single sample gave rise to the 13 T cell receptor beta chains below, sequenced in a study of cytomegalovirus exposure and HLA in healthy donors. The PCR had 60 Vbeta and 13 Jbeta primers. Sequenced by immunoSEQ multiplex PCR; TCRdb stores in-frame clones only, minus some. The sample holds more than 150,000 clones, approximately 79% seen once. The sample was PBMCs. These receptors all come from a girl aged 10 to 17 in good health and CMV-seropositive.

The chain carries TRBV5-6 and TRBJ1-6; 8 bases line up with TRBD1. Germline V gene lookup returns CDR1 SGHDT and CDR2 YYEEEE. The CDR3 contains 16 residues. With V trimmed by 3 bases and J by 3 bases, 5 bases remained unmatched. The CDR3 DNA sequence: TGTGCCAGCAGCTCCCAGGGGGCAGGCTATAATTCACCCCTCCACTTT. It is translated as CASSSQGAGYNSPLHF.

The chain combines TRBV6-6 with TRBJ1-6, with 11 bases fitting TRBD1. The germline V gene encodes CDR1 MNHNY and CDR2 SVGAGI (reference sequence). This CDR3 comprises 16 residues. Trimming took 7 bases from V and 13 from J; bases not matched to a gene: 15. The CDR3 DNA follows: TGTGCCAGCACGATAGAAATGGGACAGGGGGGTCCCCCCCTCCACTTT. It encodes CASTIEMGQGGPPLHF.

The gene calls are TRBV23-1 and TRBJ2-5; 10 bases are shared with TRBD1. TRBV23-1 is known as an ORF, though its function is uncertain. The CDR3 length is 18 residues. V shed 0 bases, J shed 1 base, and the junction held 8 bases outside the gene matches. The CDR3 spells CASSQSQPTGGCQETQYF. The CDR3 DNA follows: TGCGCCAGCAGTCAATCGCAGCCGACAGGGGGCTGCCAAGAGACCCAGTACTTC.

The genes are TRBV2 and TRBJ1-2; D is possibly TRBD1 (5 bases). The V end was cut by 5 bases, the J end by 8 bases, with 9 bases between. Per germline, CDR1 SNHLY and CDR2 FYNNEI. There are 11 residues in the CDR3. Written as DNA, the CDR3 is TGTGCCAGCAGTCAACAGGAAGGCTACACCTTC. Amino acids: CASSQQEGYTF.

This chain uses TRBV14 with TRBJ2-5, with D hard to call. V was shortened by 2 bases and J by 7 bases, with 5 bases between the two germline ends. The germline V gene has CDR1 SGHDN and CDR2 FVKESK. The CDR3 is made up of 11 amino acids. For the CDR3, the DNA is TGTGCCAGCAGCCAATATCTGACCCAGTACTTC. Translation: CASSQYLTQYF.

This clone showed up just a few times. The chain is built from TRBV11-2 and TRBJ2-7; 7 bases fit TRBD1. The germline V gene encodes CDR1 SGHAT and CDR2 FQNNGV. This CDR3 has 18 amino acids. V shed 1 base and J 0 bases; nucleotides not matched to a gene: 12. DNA of the CDR3: TGTGCCAGCAGCTTAGTGAGGGGGACCCAGGGGGACTCCTACGAGCAGTACTTC. Encoded protein: CASSLVRGTQGDSYEQYF. Filled out from reference TRBV11-2 and TRBJ2-7, the complete variable domain reads EAGVAQSPRYKIIEKRQSVAFWCNPISGHATLYWYQQILGQGPKLLIQFQNNGVVDDSQLPKDRFSAERLKGVDSTLKIQPAKLEDSAVYLCASSLVRGTQGDSYEQYFGPGTRLTVT.

The table lists this clone with a few counts. The rearrangement joins TRBV6-1 to TRBJ2-7; possibly TRBD1 for D (7 bases). Germline V gives CDR1 MNHNS, CDR2 SASEGT. Trimming left V 2 bases short and J 0 bases short, with 11 bases between. CDR3 size: 15 residues. CDR3 DNA sequence: TGTGCCAGCAGTGAAAGGGGGGACAGCTCCTACGAGCAGTACTTC. It specifies CASSERGDSSYEQYF.

This clone appeared once. Other DNA sequences from this sample encode an identical CDR3 as well. The chain couples TRBV2 to TRBJ2-7, with D possibly being TRBD1 (6 bases). The length of the CDR3 is 14 residues. Germline V gene data show CDR1 as SNHLY and CDR2 as FYNNEI. V was cut by 4 bases and J by 2 bases, with 12 bases left in between. CDR3 DNA sequence: TGTGCCAGCAGTGGGGGACACAGAGCCTACGAGCAGTACTTC. Its translation is CASSGGHRAYEQYF.

The count of this clone is one. The J gene is TRBJ1-2, the V gene TRBV13, with 9 positions matching TRBD1. The CDR3 is made up of 18 amino acids. Trimming at V came to 4 bases and at J to 4 bases, leaving 16 bases not matched to a gene. Germline assignment: CDR1 PRHDT and CDR2 FYEKMQ (reference sequence). CDR3 sequence reads: CASSSTPYTGGNAYGYTF. CDR3 nucleotide sequence: TGTGCCAGCAGCTCCACCCCGTACACAGGGGGCAACGCCTATGGCTACACCTTC.

The V call is TRBV5-1, the J call TRBJ1-6; the match to TRBD1 covers 8 bases. Per the germline V gene, CDR1 is SGHRS and CDR2 is YFSETQ. This CDR3 region has 15 residues. Trimming at V came to 4 bases and at J to 10 bases, leaving 10 bases not matched to a gene. CDR3 DNA: TGCGCCAGCAGCCCGAGGACAGGGAGGGAATCACCCCTCCACTTT. Protein sequence: CASSPRTGRESPLHF. The full variable domain, its missing parts supplied by reference TRBV5-1 and TRBJ1-6, is KAGVTQTPRYLIKTRGQQVTLSCSPISGHRSVSWYQQTPGQGLQFLFEYFSETQRNKGNFPGRFSGRQFSNSRSEMNVSTLELGDSALYLCASSPRTGRESPLHFGNGTRLTVT.

The V and J genes are TRBV9 and TRBJ2-3, with D perhaps matching TRBD1 (6 bases). There are 15 residues in the CDR3. Trimming took off 2 bases at V and 4 bases at J, with 14 bases between the two ends. Germline lookup yields CDR1 SGDLS and CDR2 YYNGEE. The CDR3 coding sequence is TGTGCCAGCAGCGTTTTACAGGGCCCCTCAGATACGCAGTATTTT. This gives the protein CASSVLQGPSDTQYF.

The V gene is TRBV7-7, the J gene TRBJ2-3; a possible D gene is TRBD1 (6 bases). Per germline, CDR1 SSHAT and CDR2 FNYEAQ (reference sequence). V gave up 0 bases and J gave up 3 bases, with 10 bases separating them. CDR3 length: 15 residues. The CDR3 coding sequence is TGTGCCAGCAGCTTAGCGGGTACAGGGACAGATACGCAGTATTTT. Residues: CASSLAGTGTDTQYF.

This clone was seen once. The V call is TRBV5-1, the J call TRBJ2-7; D possibly corresponds to TRBD1 (5 bases). V dropped 4 bases and J dropped 4 bases, with 15 bases sitting between them. CDR3 length equals 14 residues. CDR1 and CDR2 (germline): SGHRS, YFSETQ. This CDR3 is CASSPQGGGYEQYF. The CDR3 DNA is TGCGCCAGCAGCCCTCAGGGTGGCGGATACGAGCAGTACTTC.